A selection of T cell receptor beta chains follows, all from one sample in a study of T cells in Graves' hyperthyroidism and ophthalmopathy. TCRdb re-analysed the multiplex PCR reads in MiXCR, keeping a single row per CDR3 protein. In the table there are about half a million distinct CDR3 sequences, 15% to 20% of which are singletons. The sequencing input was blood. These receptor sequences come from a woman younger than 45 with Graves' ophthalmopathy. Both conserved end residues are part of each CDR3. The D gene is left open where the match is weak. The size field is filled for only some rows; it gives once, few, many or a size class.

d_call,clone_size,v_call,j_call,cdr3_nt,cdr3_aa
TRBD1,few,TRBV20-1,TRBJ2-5,TGCAGTGCTTTTCGGGACAGGGGACGGGTGGAAGAGACCCAGTACTTC,CSAFRDRGRVEETQYF
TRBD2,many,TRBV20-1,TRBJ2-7,TGCAGTGCTAGCCCAGACCGGGTCGGGAGGAGGGAGCAGTACTTC,CSASPDRVGRREQYF
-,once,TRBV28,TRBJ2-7,TGTGCCAGCAGCACCGAGACCTACGAGCAGTACTTC,CASSTETYEQYF
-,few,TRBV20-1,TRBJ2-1,TGCAGTGCTTCAGGTAGCGGCCGTGCTGAGCAGTTCTTC,CSASGSGRAEQFF
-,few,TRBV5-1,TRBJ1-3,TGTGCCAGCAGCTTGGATCGGAAACCTTTCTCTGGAAACACCATATATTTT,CASSLDRKPFSGNTIYF
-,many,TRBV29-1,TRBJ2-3,TGCAGCGTAGATAGGGCAGATACGCAGTATTTT,CSVDRADTQYF
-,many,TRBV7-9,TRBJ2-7,TGTGCCGGAAAAGCGGCGAGCTCCTACGAGCAGTACTTC,CAGKAASSYEQYF
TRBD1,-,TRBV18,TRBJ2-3,TGTGCCAGCTCAACCGGGACAGGGAACACAGATACGCAGTATTTT,CASSTGTGNTDTQYF
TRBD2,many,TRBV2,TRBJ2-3,TGTGCCAGCAGGGCTAGCGGGTTCTTCACAGATACGCAGTATTTT,CASRASGFFTDTQYF
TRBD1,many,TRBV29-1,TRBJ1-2,TGCAGCGTTGGCCCGGACAGGCGATCAGGCTACACCTTC,CSVGPDRRSGYTF
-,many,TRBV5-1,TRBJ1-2,TGCGCCAGCAGCCCCGAGGGAAGGTCCTATGGCTACACCTTC,CASSPEGRSYGYTF
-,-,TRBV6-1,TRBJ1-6,TGTGCCAGCAGCATCGGGAGGAATTCACCCCTCCACTTT,CASSIGRNSPLHF
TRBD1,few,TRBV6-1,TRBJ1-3,TGTGCCAGCAGGTTGGACAGGGGTGCGGGAAACACCATATATTTT,CASRLDRGAGNTIYF
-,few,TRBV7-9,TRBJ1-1,TGTGCCAGCAGCTTAGAATGGGGGATCCGTCTGAACACTGAAGTTTTCTTT,CASSLEWGIRLNTEVFF
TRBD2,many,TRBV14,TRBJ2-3,TGTGCCAGCAGCCAAGGGTCCAGCGGGAGAGGGGATACGCAGTATTTT,CASSQGSSGRGDTQYF
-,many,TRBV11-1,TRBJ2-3,TGTGCCAGCAGTCGGCCCAGCACAGATACGCAGTATTTT,CASSRPSTDTQYF
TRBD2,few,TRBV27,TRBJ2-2,TGTGCCAGCAGTTCATATTCGGGGGGGTCGAACACCGGGGAGCTGTTTTTT,CASSSYSGGSNTGELFF
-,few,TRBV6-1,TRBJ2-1,TGTGCCAGCAGTTTCCCGGGGGAGGCTGAGCAGTTCTTC,CASSFPGEAEQFF
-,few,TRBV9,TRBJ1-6,TGTGCCAGCAGCGTGGACTCTAATTCACCCCTCCACTTT,CASSVDSNSPLHF
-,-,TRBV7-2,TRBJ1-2,TGTGCCAGCAGCTTAGTCTTGGATGGTAACTATGGCTACACCTTC,CASSLVLDGNYGYTF
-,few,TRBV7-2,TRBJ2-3,TGTGCCAGCAGCTTAGGACGACAGACAGATACGCAGTATTTT,CASSLGRQTDTQYF
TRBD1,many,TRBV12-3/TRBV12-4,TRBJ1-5,TGTGCCAGCAGTTTACTTCTGGGACAGGCTAGCAATCAGCCCCAGCATTTT,CASSLLLGQASNQPQHF
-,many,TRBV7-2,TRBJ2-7,TGTGCCAGCAGCTTATCACTAGCCTCCTACGAGCAGTACTTC,CASSLSLASYEQYF